Presented here are 21 T cell receptor beta chains from one specimen sequenced in a study of cytomegalovirus exposure and HLA in healthy donors. Primers: 60 Vbeta forward and 13 Jbeta reverse. The assay was immunoSEQ multiplex PCR, and TCRdb's table has in-frame clones only and misses some. The sample has some 130,000 clones, 70% to 85% seen once. Sequenced: PBMCs. These receptors were collected from a boy younger than 18 in good health and CMV-seronegative.

On this clone itself: An end of the junction does not agree with germline; a read error may underlie this. J is TRBJ2-6 and V is TRBV5-6, with D possibly TRBD2 on 6 matching bases. This CDR3 has 17 residues. Germline loops: CDR1 SGHDT, CDR2 YYEEEE. The CDR3 bases are TGTGCCAGCAGCCCGGGACTGGACCACTCTGGGGCCAACGTCCTGCCTTTC. Translation gives CASSPGLDHSGANVLPF.

The V call is TRBV5-4, the J call TRBJ1-2; 7 bases line up with TRBD1. Germline V gene lookup returns CDR1 SGHNT and CDR2 YYREEE (reference sequence). CDR3 length: 15 amino acids. J gave up 3 bases and V 0 bases, and 5 bases lay outside the gene matches. CDR3 bases: TGTGCCAGCAGCTTGGGCGGACAGGTGGACTATGGCTACACCTTC. It yields the protein CASSLGGQVDYGYTF.

This chain's CDR3 is CASSQRVATNEKLFF. The DNA of the CDR3 is TGCGCCAGCAGCCAGAGAGTTGCAACTAATGAAAAACTGTTTTTT. The V call is TRBV4-3, the J call TRBJ1-4; D gene ambiguous. The CDR3 covers 15 residues. Germline CDR1 is LGHNA and CDR2 is YSLEER. V was pared by 3 bases and J by 0 bases, with 8 bases between.

The chain carries TRBV7-7 and TRBJ2-1; weak D call: TRBD1 (6 bases). CDR1 SSHAT and CDR2 FNYEAQ come from the germline V gene (reference sequence). The CDR3 sequence is 16 residues long. Trimming stripped 5 bases from V and 7 bases from J, with 21 bases between. This CDR3 is CASSPTPGLQGNEQFF. The DNA for the CDR3 is TGTGCCAGCAGCCCAACCCCCGGGCTCCAGGGGAATGAGCAGTTCTTC. The variable domain in full, completed from reference TRBV7-7 and TRBJ2-1, reads GAGVSQSPRYKVTKRGQDVTLRCDPISSHATLYWYQQALGQGPEFLTYFNYEAQPDKSGLPSDRFSAERPEGSISTLTIQRTEQRDSAMYRCASSPTPGLQGNEQFFGPGTRLTVL.

The chain recombines TRBV7-3 with TRBJ2-1, with 9 nucleotides matching TRBD2. This CDR3 comprises 17 residues. CDR1 is SGHTA and CDR2 is FQGTGA in the germline V gene. V lost 0 bases to trimming and J lost 6 bases; unmatched junction nucleotides: 9. CDR3 DNA: TGTGCCAGCAGCTTAACGGTTGGCGGGAGGGGTGCCAATGAGCAGTTCTTC. Translating gives CASSLTVGGRGANEQFF.

The chain recombines TRBV5-6 with TRBJ1-2; possibly TRBD1 for D (5 bases). Germline V gene lookup returns CDR1 SGHDT and CDR2 YYEEEE. CDR3 length: 13 amino acids. V was shortened by 3 bases and J by 2 bases, with 8 bases between the two germline ends. The DNA of the CDR3 is TGTGCCAGCAGCTGGGGCAGAAACTATGGCTACACCTTC. It yields the protein CASSWGRNYGYTF.

The V call is TRBV6-1, the J call TRBJ1-5; D uncertain. This CDR3 comprises 12 residues. Trimming took 6 bases from V and 11 from J, leaving 14 bases between them. Germline V CDR1 and CDR2: MNHNS, SASEGT. The CDR3 region is CASSSMREAQHF. CDR3 DNA: TGTGCCAGCAGCTCCATGCGGGAGGCCCAGCATTTT.

The J gene is TRBJ1-1, the V gene TRBV6-5; weak D call: TRBD1 (5 bases). The germline V gene encodes CDR1 MNHEY and CDR2 SVGAGI. The CDR3 runs to 16 residues. V was shortened by 4 bases and J by 4 bases, with 19 bases between the two germline ends. For the CDR3, the DNA is TGTGCCAGCAGTTTAAGTCTCCAGGGTTTTACCACTGAAGCTTTCTTT. Translation gives CASSLSLQGFTTEAFF.

The V call is TRBV18, the J call TRBJ1-1; a weak D match, TRBD1 (5 bases). This CDR3 region has 15 residues. From germline, CDR1 is KGHSH and CDR2 LQKENI. V was cut by 3 bases and J by 4 bases, with 15 bases left in between. The CDR3 spells CASSPLGVGGTEAFF. CDR3 nucleotide sequence: TGTGCCAGCTCACCCTTGGGGGTCGGGGGCACTGAAGCTTTCTTT.

A remark on this clone: An end of the junction does not agree with germline; a read error may underlie this. J is TRBJ2-5 and V is TRBV7-7; TRBD2 agrees at 11 bases. The CDR3 loop spans 14 amino acids. Germline CDR1 reads SSHAT; CDR2 reads FNYEAQ (reference sequence). The CDR3 protein is CASSPGLAGETQYF. The CDR3 DNA follows: TGTGCTAGCAGCCCCGGACTAGCGGGAGAGACCCAGTACTTC. Together with reference TRBV7-7 and TRBJ2-5, the CDR3 gives the full variable domain: GAGVSQSPRYKVTKRGQDVTLRCDPISSHATLYWYQQALGQGPEFLTYFNYEAQPDKSGLPSDRFSAERPEGSISTLTIQRTEQRDSAMYRCASSPGLAGETQYFGPGTRLLVL.

The rearrangement links TRBV7-2 to TRBJ2-3; D is possibly TRBD2 (5 bases). With 3 bases removed from V and 1 base from J, the gap between germline ends came to 8 bases. This CDR3 contains 14 residues. Germline CDR1 and CDR2: SGHTA and FQGNSA. The CDR3 protein is CASSFRTGTDTQYF. In DNA form, the CDR3 reads TGTGCCAGCAGCTTCCGGACTGGCACAGATACGCAGTATTTT.

This chain uses TRBV19 with TRBJ2-7; 13 bases agree with TRBD2. This CDR3 region has 15 residues. The trim removed 6 bases at V and 1 base at J, leaving 3 bases unmatched. Germline CDR1 reads LNHDA; CDR2 reads SQIVND (reference sequence). This CDR3 reads CASSKGLAGSYEQYF. In DNA form, the CDR3 reads TGTGCCAGTAGCAAGGGACTAGCGGGATCCTACGAGCAGTACTTC. The whole variable domain, remainder taken from reference TRBV19 and TRBJ2-7, is DGGITQSPKYLFRKEGQNVTLSCEQNLNHDAMYWYRQDPGQGLRLIYYSQIVNDFQKGDIAEGYSVSREKKESFPLTVTSAQKNPTAFYLCASSKGLAGSYEQYFGPGTRLTVT.

J is TRBJ2-5 and V is TRBV7-2; 12 nucleotides line up with TRBD2. CDR3 length: 17 amino acids. The germline V gene encodes CDR1 SGHTA and CDR2 FQGNSA. J was trimmed by 4 bases and V by 1 base; bases with no gene match: 7. In DNA form, the CDR3 reads TGTGCCAGCAGCTTAGGGTCCCTAGCGGGAGGGGGAGAGACCCAGTACTTC. The encoded protein is CASSLGSLAGGGETQYF.

The chain couples TRBV2 to TRBJ2-1, with D maybe TRBD1 (5 bases). CDR3 size: 15 residues. Germline CDR1 and CDR2: SNHLY and FYNNEI. Deletions cut 8 bases from V and 7 bases from J, with 21 bases between. CDR3 sequence reads: CASPRAGPFKNEQFF. CDR3 in DNA: TGTGCCAGCCCCCGAGCAGGGCCCTTTAAAAATGAGCAGTTCTTC.

V is TRBV7-9 and J is TRBJ1-1, with D possibly being TRBD1 (6 bases). Trimming stripped 5 bases from V and 5 bases from J, with 15 bases between. Germline CDR1 is SEHNR and CDR2 is FQNEAQ (reference sequence). The CDR3 has 14 amino acids. CDR3 in amino acids: CASSPRTAHTEAFF. CDR3 sequence (DNA): TGTGCCAGCAGCCCGCGGACAGCCCATACTGAAGCTTTCTTT. Full variable domain (rest looked up from reference TRBV7-9 and TRBJ1-1): DTGVSQNPRHKITKRGQNVTFRCDPISEHNRLYWYRQTLGQGPEFLTYFQNEAQLEKSRLLSDRFSAERPKGSFSTLEIQRTEQGDSAMYLCASSPRTAHTEAFFGQGTRLTVV.

This chain joins TRBV7-6 and TRBJ1-5, with D hard to call. Between the trimmed V and J ends, which lost 6 bases and 2 bases, there was a span of 14 bases. This CDR3 has 15 residues. Germline CDR1 is SGHVS and CDR2 is FNYEAQ. CDR3 loop: CASRDEGVRNQPQHF. The CDR3 DNA reads as TGTGCCAGCAGGGACGAGGGTGTACGCAATCAGCCCCAGCATTTT. Full variable domain (missing parts from reference TRBV7-6 and TRBJ1-5): GAGVSQSPRYKVTKRGQDVALRCDPISGHVSLYWYRQALGQGPEFLTYFNYEAQQDKSGLPNDRFSAERPEGSISTLTIQRTEQRDSAMYRCASRDEGVRNQPQHFGDGTRLSIL.

The genes are TRBV2 and TRBJ1-3; perhaps TRBD1 as D (5 bases). CDR1 is SNHLY and CDR2 is FYNNEI in the germline V gene. This CDR3 has 14 residues. V lost 4 bases to trimming and J lost 0 bases, with 7 bases between them. The CDR3 bases are TGTGCCAGCAGTGGCGGGACCTCTGGAAACACCATATATTTT. Protein sequence: CASSGGTSGNTIYF.

The V gene is TRBV6-5, the J gene TRBJ1-1; a weak D match, TRBD1 (5 bases). CDR3 length equals 13 residues. Germline V CDR1 and CDR2: MNHEY, SVGAGI. Trimming cost V 6 bases and J 1 base, with 9 bases left between them. The CDR3 here is CASRDTGNTEAFF. CDR3 in DNA: TGTGCCAGCAGGGACACAGGGAACACTGAAGCTTTCTTT.

The V gene is TRBV5-1, the J gene TRBJ2-1; 11 bases agree with TRBD2. Trimming at V came to 3 bases and at J to 5 bases, leaving 1 base not matched to a gene. This CDR3 spans 14 amino acids. Germline CDR1 is SGHRS and CDR2 is YFSETQ. The CDR3 is CASSSGLADNEQFF. The CDR3 DNA reads as TGCGCCAGCAGCTCGGGACTAGCGGACAATGAGCAGTTCTTC.

CDR3 region: CASSLTGTGSDTQYF. The CDR3 DNA sequence: TGTGCCAGCAGCCTTACCGGGACAGGGTCAGATACGCAGTATTTT. V and J are TRBV5-6 and TRBJ2-3; TRBD1 aligns across 9 bases. The junction had 7 bases not matched to a gene; V was cut back by 4 bases and J by 4 bases. The CDR3 is 15 residues long. CDR1 and CDR2 from the germline V gene are SGHDT and YYEEEE.

In regard to this clone: An end of the junction does not agree with germline; a read error may underlie this. This chain links TRBV20-1 with TRBJ2-7; D not resolved. CDR1 is DFQATT and CDR2 is SNEGSKA in the germline V gene (reference sequence). This CDR3 is 11 amino acids long. CDR3 amino acids: CSATASSEQYF. CDR3 nucleotides: TGCAGTGCCACCGCGTCCTCCGAGCAGTACTTC.